The present entry profiles one T cell receptor (beta chain) with its context. Its target is unknown. This entry is derived from a study of cytomegalovirus exposure and HLA in healthy donors. In the study overall: About 85 million unique TCRs from HLA-typed donors were held in an early release of data.

Study-level results: Excluded: some indistinguishable V segments such as TRBV6-2 and TRBV6-3.

Amplification used 60 Vbeta primers and 13 Jbeta primers. The protocol was immunoSEQ multiplex PCR, while the TCRdb copy is restricted to in-frame clones and leaves out a portion. The repertoire has about 130,000 clones, 70% to 85% of them found once; the top ten carry under 3.5%. Germline values: CDR1 SEHNR, CDR2 FQNEAQ (reference sequence). The CDR3 extends over 15 amino acids. V lost 2 bases and J 2 bases, leaving 9 bases between the germline ends. V is TRBV7-9 and J is TRBJ1-4, with a tentative D call TRBD1 (6 bases). Sequenced sample: PBMCs. The TCR sequence derives from a woman aged 45-59 years in good health and CMV-seronegative. DNA for the CDR3: TGTGCCAGCAGCTTAAACAGGGACACTAATGAAAAACTGTTTTTT. Its protein is CASSLNRDTNEKLFF.